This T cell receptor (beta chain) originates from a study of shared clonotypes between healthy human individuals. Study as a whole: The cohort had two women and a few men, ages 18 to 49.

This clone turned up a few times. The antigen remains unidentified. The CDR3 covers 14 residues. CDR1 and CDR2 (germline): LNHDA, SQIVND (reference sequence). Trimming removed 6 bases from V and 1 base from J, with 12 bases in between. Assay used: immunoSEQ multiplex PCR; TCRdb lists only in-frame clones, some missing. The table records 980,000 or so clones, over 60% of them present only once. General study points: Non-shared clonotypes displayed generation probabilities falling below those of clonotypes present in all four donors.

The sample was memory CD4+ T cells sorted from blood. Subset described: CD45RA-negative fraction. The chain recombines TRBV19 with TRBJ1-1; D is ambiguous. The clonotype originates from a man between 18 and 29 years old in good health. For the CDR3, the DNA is TGTGCCAGTAGCCACGAGGGCACGAACACTGAAGCTTTCTTT. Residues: CASSHEGTNTEAFF.